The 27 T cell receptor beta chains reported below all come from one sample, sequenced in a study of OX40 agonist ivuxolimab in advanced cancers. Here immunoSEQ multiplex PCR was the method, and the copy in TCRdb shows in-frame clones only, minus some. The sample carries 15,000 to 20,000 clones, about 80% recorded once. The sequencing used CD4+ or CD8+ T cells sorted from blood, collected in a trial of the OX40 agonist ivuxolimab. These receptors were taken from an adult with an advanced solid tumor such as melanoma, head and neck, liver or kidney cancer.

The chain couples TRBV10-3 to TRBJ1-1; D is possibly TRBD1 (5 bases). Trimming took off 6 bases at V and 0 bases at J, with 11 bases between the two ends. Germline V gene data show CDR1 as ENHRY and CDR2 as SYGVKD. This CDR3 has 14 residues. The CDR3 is CAISQGGMNTEAFF. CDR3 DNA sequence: TGTGCCATCAGCCAGGGTGGAATGAACACTGAAGCTTTCTTT.

The CDR3 loop reads CASSFLRGELFF. CDR3 bases: TGTGCCAGCAGTTTTTTAAGGGGGGAGCTGTTTTTT. This chain uses TRBV27 with TRBJ2-2; D is unresolved. Germline lookup yields CDR1 MNHEY and CDR2 SMNVEV (reference sequence). There are 12 residues in the CDR3. V was pared by 3 bases and J by 8 bases, with 7 bases between.

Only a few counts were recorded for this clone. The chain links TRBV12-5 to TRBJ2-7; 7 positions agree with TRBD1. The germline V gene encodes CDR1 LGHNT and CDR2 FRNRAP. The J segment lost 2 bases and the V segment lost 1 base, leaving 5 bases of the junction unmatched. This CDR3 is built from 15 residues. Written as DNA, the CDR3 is TGTGCTAGTGGTTTGGCCACCGGGACAGCCTACGAGCAGTACTTC. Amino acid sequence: CASGLATGTAYEQYF.

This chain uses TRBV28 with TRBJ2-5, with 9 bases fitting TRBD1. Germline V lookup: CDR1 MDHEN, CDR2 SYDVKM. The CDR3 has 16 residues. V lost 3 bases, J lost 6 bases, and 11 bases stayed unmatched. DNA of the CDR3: TGTGCCAGCAGTTTTGGCGGACAGGGGCTTCAGAAGACCCAGTACTTC. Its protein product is CASSFGGQGLQKTQYF.

CDR3 sequence: CASSLGSPVEQYF. CDR3 sequence (DNA): TGTGCCAGCAGTTTGGGGTCCCCAGTGGAGCAGTACTTC. The rearrangement links TRBV28 to TRBJ2-7; D is unresolved. Germline lookup yields CDR1 MDHEN and CDR2 SYDVKM. CDR3 length: 13 amino acids. V was shortened by 3 bases and J by 7 bases, with 13 bases between the two germline ends.

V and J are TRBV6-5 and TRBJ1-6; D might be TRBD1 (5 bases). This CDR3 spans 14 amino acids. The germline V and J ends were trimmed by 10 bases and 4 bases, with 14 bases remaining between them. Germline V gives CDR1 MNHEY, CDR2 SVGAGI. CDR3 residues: CATSRGNYNSPLHF. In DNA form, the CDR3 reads TGTGCCACCTCGCGGGGCAATTATAATTCACCCCTCCACTTT.

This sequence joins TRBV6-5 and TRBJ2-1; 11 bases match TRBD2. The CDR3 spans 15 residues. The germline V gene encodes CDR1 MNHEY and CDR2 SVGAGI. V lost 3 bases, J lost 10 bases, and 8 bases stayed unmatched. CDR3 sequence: CASSYSSGRPGEQFF. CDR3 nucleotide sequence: TGTGCCAGCAGTTATTCTAGCGGGAGGCCAGGGGAGCAGTTCTTC.

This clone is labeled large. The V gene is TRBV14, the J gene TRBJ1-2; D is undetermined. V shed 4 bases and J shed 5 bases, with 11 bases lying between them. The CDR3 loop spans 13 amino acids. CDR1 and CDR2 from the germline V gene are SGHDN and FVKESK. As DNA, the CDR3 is TGTGCCAGCAGCCCTCAAGACCGGTATGGCTACACCTTC. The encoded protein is CASSPQDRYGYTF.

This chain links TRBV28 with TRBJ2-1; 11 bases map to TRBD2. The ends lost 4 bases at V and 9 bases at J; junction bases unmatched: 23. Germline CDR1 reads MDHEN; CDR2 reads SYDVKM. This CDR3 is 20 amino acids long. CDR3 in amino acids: CASSSLIPKMTSGMGSEQFF. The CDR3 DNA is TGTGCCAGCAGTTCTCTAATCCCTAAGATGACTAGCGGGATGGGTAGTGAGCAGTTCTTC.

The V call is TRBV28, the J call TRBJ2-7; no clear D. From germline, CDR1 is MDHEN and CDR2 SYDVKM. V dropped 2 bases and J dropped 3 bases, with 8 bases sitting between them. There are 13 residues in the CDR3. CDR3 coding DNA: TGTGCCAGCAGTTTAGGGCAGAGCTACGAGCAGTACTTC. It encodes CASSLGQSYEQYF.

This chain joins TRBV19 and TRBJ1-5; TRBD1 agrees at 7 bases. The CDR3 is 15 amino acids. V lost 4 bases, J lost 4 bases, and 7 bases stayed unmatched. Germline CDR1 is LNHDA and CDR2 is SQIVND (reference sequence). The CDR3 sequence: CASSRRQGENQPQHF. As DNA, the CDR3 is TGTGCCAGTAGTAGGAGACAGGGAGAAAATCAGCCCCAGCATTTT.

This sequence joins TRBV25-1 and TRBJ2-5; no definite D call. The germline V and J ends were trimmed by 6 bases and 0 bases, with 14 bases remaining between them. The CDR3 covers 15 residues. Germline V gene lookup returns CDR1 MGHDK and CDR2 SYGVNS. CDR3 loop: CASSVPRLYQETQYF. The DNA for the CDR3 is TGTGCCAGCAGCGTACCTAGGTTGTACCAAGAGACCCAGTACTTC.

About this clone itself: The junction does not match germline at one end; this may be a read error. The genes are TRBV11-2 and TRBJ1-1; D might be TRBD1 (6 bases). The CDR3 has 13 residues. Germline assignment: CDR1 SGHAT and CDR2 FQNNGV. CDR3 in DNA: TGTGCCAGCAGCGTAGACAGGTTGGCTGAAGCTTTCTTT. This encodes CASSVDRLAEAFF.

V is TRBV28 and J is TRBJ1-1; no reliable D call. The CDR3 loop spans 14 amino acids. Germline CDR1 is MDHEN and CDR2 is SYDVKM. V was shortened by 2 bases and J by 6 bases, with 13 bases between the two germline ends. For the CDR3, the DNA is TGTGCCAGCAGTTTACCCGGTGTTACAGCTGAAGCTTTCTTT. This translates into CASSLPGVTAEAFF.

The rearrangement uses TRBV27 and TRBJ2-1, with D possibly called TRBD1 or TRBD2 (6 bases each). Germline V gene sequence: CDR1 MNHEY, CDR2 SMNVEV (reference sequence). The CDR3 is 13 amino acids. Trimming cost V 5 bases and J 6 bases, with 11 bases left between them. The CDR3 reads CASSLRGGNEQFF. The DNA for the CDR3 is TGTGCCAGCAGTCTCAGGGGAGGCAATGAGCAGTTCTTC.

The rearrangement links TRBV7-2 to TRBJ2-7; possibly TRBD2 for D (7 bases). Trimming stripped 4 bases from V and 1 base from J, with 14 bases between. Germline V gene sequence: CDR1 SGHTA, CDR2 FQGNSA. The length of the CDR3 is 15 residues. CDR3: CASSSAGGRSYEQYF. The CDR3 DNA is TGTGCCAGCAGCTCAGCCGGGGGGCGATCCTACGAGCAGTACTTC.

CDR3 coding DNA: TGTGCCACCAGCAGAGATCCCGGGGGCGGTGAAAAACTGTTTTTT. As protein: CATSRDPGGGEKLFF. The chain employs TRBV15 and TRBJ1-4; D might be TRBD1 (6 bases). CDR3 length equals 15 residues. Germline CDR1 and CDR2: LNHNV and YYDKDF (reference sequence). Deletions cut 0 bases from V and 7 bases from J, with 12 bases between.

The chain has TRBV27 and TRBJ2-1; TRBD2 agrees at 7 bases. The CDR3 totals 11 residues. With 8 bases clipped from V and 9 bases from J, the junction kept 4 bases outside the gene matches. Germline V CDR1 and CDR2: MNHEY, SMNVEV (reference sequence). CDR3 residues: CASRWGGEQFF. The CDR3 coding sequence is TGTGCCAGCCGCTGGGGGGGTGAGCAGTTCTTC.

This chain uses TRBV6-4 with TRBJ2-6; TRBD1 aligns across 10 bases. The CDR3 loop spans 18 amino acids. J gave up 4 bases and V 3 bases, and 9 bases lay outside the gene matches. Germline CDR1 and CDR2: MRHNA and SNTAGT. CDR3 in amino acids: CASSEGTGEATGANVLTF. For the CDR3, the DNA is TGTGCCAGCAGTGAGGGGACAGGGGAGGCTACCGGGGCCAACGTCCTGACTTTC.

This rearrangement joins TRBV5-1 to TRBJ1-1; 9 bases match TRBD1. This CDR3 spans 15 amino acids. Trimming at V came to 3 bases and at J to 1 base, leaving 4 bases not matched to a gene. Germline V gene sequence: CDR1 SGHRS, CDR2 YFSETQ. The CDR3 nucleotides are TGCGCCAGCAGCTCCGGACAGGGGACGAACACTGAAGCTTTCTTT. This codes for CASSSGQGTNTEAFF. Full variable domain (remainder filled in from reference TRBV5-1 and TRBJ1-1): KAGVTQTPRYLIKTRGQQVTLSCSPISGHRSVSWYQQTPGQGLQFLFEYFSETQRNKGNFPGRFSGRQFSNSRSEMNVSTLELGDSALYLCASSSGQGTNTEAFFGQGTRLTVV.

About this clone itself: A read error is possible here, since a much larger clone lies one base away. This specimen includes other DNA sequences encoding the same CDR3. The DNA for the CDR3 is TGTGCCAGCAGTGAAAGGGGCAGCATCTACGAGCAGTACTTC. This sequence encodes CASSERGSIYEQYF. The chain combines TRBV2 with TRBJ2-7, with D possibly matching TRBD1 (5 bases). Between the trimmed V and J ends, which lost 2 bases and 3 bases, there was a span of 11 bases. The CDR3 is made up of 14 amino acids. From germline, CDR1 is SNHLY and CDR2 FYNNEI.

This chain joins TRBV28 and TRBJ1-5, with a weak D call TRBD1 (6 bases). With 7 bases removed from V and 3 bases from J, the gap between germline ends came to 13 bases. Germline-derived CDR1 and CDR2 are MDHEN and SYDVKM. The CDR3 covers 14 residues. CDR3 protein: CASIKGGVNQPQHF. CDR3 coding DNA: TGTGCCAGCATTAAGGGGGGGGTCAATCAGCCCCAGCATTTT.

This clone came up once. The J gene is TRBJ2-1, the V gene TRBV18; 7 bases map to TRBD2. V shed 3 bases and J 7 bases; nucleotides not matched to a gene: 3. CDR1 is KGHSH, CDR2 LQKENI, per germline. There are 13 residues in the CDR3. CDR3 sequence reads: CASSPGGLNEQFF. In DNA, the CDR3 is TGTGCCAGCTCACCGGGGGGACTAAATGAGCAGTTCTTC.

CDR3: CASSGGLGGSYNEQFF. As DNA, the CDR3 is TGTGCCAGCAGCGGAGGGTTGGGGGGCTCCTACAATGAGCAGTTCTTC. The chain employs TRBV9 and TRBJ2-1; D might be TRBD2 (6 bases). Germline V gives CDR1 SGDLS, CDR2 YYNGEE. Trimming removed 3 bases at V and 0 bases at J, with 13 bases between. The CDR3 sequence is 16 residues long. The full variable domain, rest sourced from reference TRBV9 and TRBJ2-1, is DSGVTQTPKHLITATGQRVTLRCSPRSGDLSVYWYQQSLDQGLQFLIQYYNGEERAKGNILERFSAQQFPDLHSELNLSSLELGDSALYFCASSGGLGGSYNEQFFGPGTRLTVL.

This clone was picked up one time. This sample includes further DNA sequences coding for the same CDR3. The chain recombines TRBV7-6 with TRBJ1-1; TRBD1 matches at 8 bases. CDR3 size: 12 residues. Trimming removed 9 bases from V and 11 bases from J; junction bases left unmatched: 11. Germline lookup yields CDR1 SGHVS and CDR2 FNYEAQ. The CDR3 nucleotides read TGTGCCAGTAGCACATCGACAGGGGTGGCTTTCTTT. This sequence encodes CASSTSTGVAFF.

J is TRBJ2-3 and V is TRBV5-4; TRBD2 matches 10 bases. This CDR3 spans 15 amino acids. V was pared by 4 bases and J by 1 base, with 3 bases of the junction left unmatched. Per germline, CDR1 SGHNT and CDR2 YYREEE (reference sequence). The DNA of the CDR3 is TGTGCCAGCAGCGCCGGGACTAGCGGCACAGATACGCAGTATTTT. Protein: CASSAGTSGTDTQYF.

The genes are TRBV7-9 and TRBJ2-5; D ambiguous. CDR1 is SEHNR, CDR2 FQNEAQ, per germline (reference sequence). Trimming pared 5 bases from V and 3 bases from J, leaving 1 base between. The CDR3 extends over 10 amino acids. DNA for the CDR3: TGTGCCAGCAGCGAAGAGACCCAGTACTTC. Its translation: CASSEETQYF.